Below are 12 T cell receptor beta chains sequenced from a single sample in a study of identical twins. TCRdb reprocessed the 5' RACE reads with MiXCR, giving one entry per CDR3 protein. The table records 500,000 or so distinct CDR3 sequences, roughly 21% of them present only once. The sample also formed part of further work on T cells expressing NK-cell markers.

Sequencing was carried out using CD4+ T cells sorted from blood. These TCRs come from a woman aged 18-29 years in good health.

This clonotype was seen just once. The rearrangement joins TRBV7-9 to TRBJ2-2; D gene unclear. CDR1 SEHNR and CDR2 FQNEAQ come from the germline V gene (reference sequence). The length of the CDR3 is 17 residues. Trimming shortened V by 1 base and J by 1 base, and 13 bases separated the two germline ends. The CDR3 loop reads CASSLGLVHGNTGELFF. CDR3 coding DNA: TGTGCCAGCAGCTTAGGACTTGTTCATGGGAACACCGGGGAGCTGTTTTTT.

The chain joins TRBV4-2 to TRBJ2-7; 12 bases are shared with TRBD2. Germline-derived CDR1 and CDR2 are LGHNA and YNFKEQ. There are 17 residues in the CDR3. With 1 base clipped from V and 4 bases from J, the junction kept 8 bases outside the gene matches. The CDR3 loop reads CASSQGGSGLAGYEQYF. The CDR3 bases are TGTGCCAGCAGCCAAGGTGGTTCAGGACTAGCGGGGTACGAGCAGTACTTC.

This clonotype was detected a few times. The chain uses TRBV29-1 and TRBJ1-1; a possible D gene is TRBD1 (5 bases). Germline V lookup: CDR1 SQVTM, CDR2 ANQGSEA. The germline V and J ends were trimmed by 3 bases and 0 bases, with 11 bases remaining between them. This CDR3 has 14 residues. DNA of the CDR3: TGCAGCGTTGACAGGACACCTATGAACACTGAAGCTTTCTTT. Protein product: CSVDRTPMNTEAFF.

The chain couples TRBV20-1 to TRBJ1-1; the D gene is possibly TRBD1 (5 bases). The ends were cut back, 7 bases at V and 2 bases at J, with 14 bases in the middle. CDR3 length: 13 amino acids. Germline V gene sequence: CDR1 DFQATT, CDR2 SNEGSKA (reference sequence). CDR3 DNA sequence: TGCAGTGTCAGCCCGAGGGGAAACACTGAAGCTTTCTTT. Translated: CSVSPRGNTEAFF.

This clonotype turned up a few times. The chain links TRBV10-3 to TRBJ2-2; D might be TRBD2 (6 bases). This CDR3 has 15 amino acids. Germline V gene lookup returns CDR1 ENHRY and CDR2 SYGVKD. The V gene lost 10 bases and the J gene lost 1 base, with 16 bases spanning the gap. Here the CDR3 reads CATGRGTQNTGELFF. CDR3 nucleotide sequence: TGTGCCACAGGCCGCGGGACCCAGAACACCGGGGAGCTGTTTTTT.

The chain uses TRBV2 and TRBJ2-3; TRBD2 agrees at 8 bases. Germline V gene data show CDR1 as SNHLY and CDR2 as FYNNEI. V shed 6 bases and J 12 bases; nucleotides not matched to a gene: 5. The length of the CDR3 is 11 residues. The CDR3 DNA sequence: TGTGCCAGCAGCGGGGGGGCAAACCAGTATTTT. It translates to CASSGGANQYF.

This clonotype has a handful of counts. The rearrangement joins TRBV20-1 to TRBJ1-2, with 8 bases identical to TRBD1. V was pared by 0 bases and J by 4 bases, with 7 bases of the junction left unmatched. Germline lookup yields CDR1 DFQATT and CDR2 SNEGSKA (reference sequence). The CDR3 contains 15 residues. CDR3 nucleotides: TGCAGTGCTAGAGAGCGGACAGGGTTGAGCTATGGCTACACCTTC. Residues: CSARERTGLSYGYTF.

In its sample, this clonotype was seen a few times. The chain carries TRBV5-1 and TRBJ2-1; D ambiguous. V was pared by 4 bases and J by 9 bases, with 11 bases between. This CDR3 comprises 12 residues. The germline V gene has CDR1 SGHRS and CDR2 YFSETQ. The CDR3 reads CASSPPTLEQFF. For the CDR3, the DNA is TGCGCCAGCAGCCCGCCGACTCTTGAGCAGTTCTTC.

At least ten counts were recorded for this clonotype. This sequence joins TRBV6-6 and TRBJ1-1; no firm D call. The CDR3 is made up of 12 amino acids. Trimming left V 2 bases short and J 1 base short, with 2 bases between. Germline loops: CDR1 MNHNY, CDR2 SVGAGI (reference sequence). The CDR3 is CASSYPNTEAFF. The CDR3 coding sequence is TGTGCCAGCAGTTACCCGAACACTGAAGCTTTCTTT.

In this sample, this clonotype turned up a few times. The V and J genes are TRBV20-1 and TRBJ2-1; the D gene is possibly TRBD1 (5 bases). The CDR3 is 15 residues long. Per the germline V gene, CDR1 is DFQATT and CDR2 is SNEGSKA (reference sequence). V shed 3 bases and J shed 2 bases, with 14 bases lying between them. CDR3 amino acids: CSASRARAAYNEQFF. CDR3 DNA: TGCAGTGCTAGCCGCGCCAGGGCGGCCTACAATGAGCAGTTCTTC.

CDR3: CASSGLTGGGTEAFF. The CDR3 nucleotides read TGTGCCAGCAGTGGCTTGACAGGGGGCGGCACTGAAGCTTTCTTT. V and J are TRBV28 and TRBJ1-1; 10 nucleotides agree with TRBD1. V was pared by 5 bases and J by 4 bases, with 7 bases of the junction left unmatched. CDR3 size: 15 residues. Germline CDR1 MDHEN, CDR2 SYDVKM.

Of note for this clonotype: The junction departs from germline at one end; a sequencing error may be responsible. The J gene is TRBJ2-5, the V gene TRBV14, with D unresolved. This CDR3 contains 11 residues. The germline V gene encodes CDR1 SGHDN and CDR2 FVKESK. The CDR3 region has the DNA TGTGCCAGCAGCCAAGATGGCCCTCTATCCTTC. Protein: CASSQDGPLSF.